One and the same sample provided the 19 T cell receptor beta chains below, sequenced in a study of blood T cell repertoires in COVID-19. Assay used: immunoSEQ multiplex PCR; TCRdb lists only in-frame clones, some missing. Here the sample spans about 300,000 clones, roughly nine tenths being singletons. Sequencing was carried out using PBMCs or T cells enriched from blood (not recorded which). These receptors all come from a woman in her forties or fifties who had been exposed to COVID-19.

The chain has TRBV19 and TRBJ1-4; 11 nucleotides match TRBD1. The V gene end was trimmed by 5 bases and the J gene end by 8 bases; junction bases not matched to a gene: 16. The CDR3 has 18 residues. CDR1 and CDR2 from the germline V gene are LNHDA and SQIVND (reference sequence). This CDR3 is CASSSESTPGTGGEKLFF. As DNA, the CDR3 is TGTGCCAGTAGTTCAGAATCCACCCCCGGGACAGGGGGGGAAAAACTGTTTTTT.

This chain uses TRBV5-5 with TRBJ1-1, with D tentatively TRBD1 (5 bases). The CDR3 has 12 amino acids. Trimming stripped 3 bases from V and 10 bases from J, with 13 bases between. Germline CDR1 SGHKS, CDR2 YYEKEE (reference sequence). CDR3 DNA: TGTGCCAGCAGCTCGTCGGGGGAAACAGCTTTCTTT. Its protein is CASSSSGETAFF.

V usage is TRBV18 and J usage is TRBJ1-1, with D perhaps TRBD1 (6 bases). Germline loops: CDR1 KGHSH, CDR2 LQKENI. The CDR3 loop spans 13 amino acids. V was shortened by 3 bases and J by 6 bases, with 11 bases between the two germline ends. CDR3 nucleotide sequence: TGTGCCAGCTCACCCAACAGGGACGCTGAAGCTTTCTTT. Translating gives CASSPNRDAEAFF.

V and J are TRBV28 and TRBJ1-4; 9 bases align to TRBD1. This CDR3 is 17 amino acids long. The germline V gene encodes CDR1 MDHEN and CDR2 SYDVKM. J lost 8 bases, V lost 2 bases, and 12 bases had no gene match. In DNA form, the CDR3 reads TGTGCCAGCAGTTTAAAGAGGACAGGGGTAAGGAACGAAAAACTGTTTTTT. Translation gives CASSLKRTGVRNEKLFF.

This clone was detected once. J is TRBJ1-6 and V is TRBV30; TRBD1 agrees at 9 bases. V lost 1 base to trimming and J lost 9 bases; unmatched junction nucleotides: 1. Germline CDR1 reads GTSNPN; CDR2 reads SVGIG (reference sequence). The CDR3 runs to 13 residues. The CDR3 region has the DNA TGTGCCTGGAGTGGGACAGGGGTTTCACCCCTCCACTTT. It specifies CAWSGTGVSPLHF. Full variable domain (outside the CDR3, taken from reference TRBV30 and TRBJ1-6): SQTIHQWPATLVQPVGSPLSLECTVEGTSNPNLYWYRQAAGRGLQLLFYSVGIGQISSEVPQNLSASRPQDRQFILSSKKLLLSDSGFYLCAWSGTGVSPLHFGNGTRLTVT.

This chain connects TRBV11-3 to TRBJ1-2, with 7 bases aligning to TRBD1. The CDR3 totals 12 residues. V lost 5 bases, J lost 3 bases, and 0 bases stayed unmatched. Germline V gene sequence: CDR1 SGHNT, CDR2 YENEEA. This CDR3 reads CASSQGDYGYTF. The CDR3 region has the DNA TGTGCCAGCAGCCAGGGGGACTATGGCTACACCTTC.

The CDR3: CASGRQTTNEKLFF. The CDR3 DNA follows: TGTGCCAGCGGGCGACAGACAACTAATGAAAAACTGTTTTTT. The chain recombines TRBV6-5 with TRBJ1-4; possible D gene TRBD1, 5 bases. This CDR3 region has 14 residues. Germline CDR1 and CDR2: MNHEY and SVGAGI. The V and J ends lost 8 bases and 0 bases respectively, with 10 bases between them.

The V call is TRBV4-2, the J call TRBJ2-3; 9 bases agree with TRBD2. The junction had 10 bases not matched to a gene; V was cut back by 0 bases and J by 3 bases. The V gene's germline CDR1 is LGHNA and CDR2 YNFKEQ. This CDR3 has 18 amino acids. This CDR3 reads CASSQDGPGTSTTDTQYF. In DNA, the CDR3 is TGTGCCAGCAGCCAAGATGGTCCGGGGACTAGCACGACAGATACGCAGTATTTT.

This clone was seen once. This chain connects TRBV10-3 to TRBJ2-3, with TRBD1 matching 9 bases. The V gene's germline CDR1 is ENHRY and CDR2 SYGVKD. The CDR3 consists of 16 residues. The trim removed 3 bases at V and 4 bases at J, leaving 8 bases unmatched. The CDR3 bases are TGTGCCATCAGTGATATAGGGACAGGGATGGCAGATACGCAGTATTTT. This codes for CAISDIGTGMADTQYF.

The gene calls are TRBV11-2 and TRBJ2-5; 8 bases match TRBD2. The V and J ends lost 5 bases and 6 bases, in that order; junction bases with no gene match: 8. Germline V gives CDR1 SGHAT, CDR2 FQNNGV. This CDR3 spans 14 amino acids. This CDR3 reads CASSPRGGLKTQYF. In DNA, the CDR3 is TGTGCCAGCAGCCCCCGGGGGGGCTTGAAGACCCAGTACTTC.

The chain is built from TRBV19 and TRBJ2-7, with D possibly being TRBD1 (6 bases). Germline CDR1 is LNHDA and CDR2 is SQIVND (reference sequence). Trimming shortened V by 6 bases and J by 7 bases, and 10 bases separated the two germline ends. The CDR3 has 11 amino acids. CDR3 DNA sequence: TGTGCCAGTAGAAGGGGGTCTGAGCAGTACTTC. Amino acids: CASRRGSEQYF.

The chain recombines TRBV7-8 with TRBJ1-6; the match to TRBD1 covers 10 bases. Per the germline V gene, CDR1 is SGHVS and CDR2 is FQNEAQ. With V trimmed by 5 bases and J by 0 bases, 4 bases remained unmatched. This CDR3 is 17 amino acids long. CDR3 protein: CASSPRTGGSYNSPLHF. In DNA, the CDR3 is TGTGCCAGCAGCCCGCGGACAGGGGGCTCCTATAATTCACCCCTCCACTTT. The full variable domain, completed using reference TRBV7-8 and TRBJ1-6, is GAGVSQSPRYKVAKRGQDVALRCDPISGHVSLFWYQQALGQGPEFLTYFQNEAQLDKSGLPSDRFFAERPEGSVSTLKIQRTQQEDSAVYLCASSPRTGGSYNSPLHFGNGTRLTVT.

This chain uses TRBV2 with TRBJ2-7, with D possibly TRBD1 on 6 matching bases. There are 13 residues in the CDR3. From germline, CDR1 is SNHLY and CDR2 FYNNEI. Trimming cost V 8 bases and J 6 bases, with 17 bases left between them. This CDR3 reads CASHKTGPGEQYF. CDR3 nucleotide sequence: TGTGCCAGCCACAAAACAGGGCCGGGCGAGCAGTACTTC. The full variable domain, completed using reference TRBV2 and TRBJ2-7, is EPEVTQTPSHQVTQMGQEVILRCVPISNHLYFYWYRQILGQKVEFLVSFYNNEISEKSEIFDDQFSVERPDGSNFTLKIRSTKLEDSAMYFCASHKTGPGEQYFGPGTRLTVT.

This rearrangement joins TRBV11-3 to TRBJ2-3; TRBD1 is a possible D gene (6 bases). Germline values: CDR1 SGHNT, CDR2 YENEEA. V gave up 4 bases and J gave up 4 bases, with 12 bases separating them. The CDR3 contains 14 residues. CDR3 nucleotide sequence: TGTGCCAGCAGCTCCTCCGAGGGGGCAGATACGCAGTATTTT. Its protein product is CASSSSEGADTQYF.

The chain carries TRBV28 and TRBJ2-1, with a possible D match to TRBD1 (6 bases). Germline lookup yields CDR1 MDHEN and CDR2 SYDVKM. V was clipped by 6 bases and J by 9 bases, with 21 bases between them. The CDR3 sequence is 15 residues long. The CDR3: CASRPQGILVGEQFF. CDR3 in DNA: TGTGCCAGCAGACCCCAGGGGATCTTAGTGGGTGAGCAGTTCTTC.

The chain is built from TRBV4-1 and TRBJ2-3; unclear D gene. V lost 0 bases, J lost 2 bases, and 15 bases lay in between. Germline V CDR1 and CDR2: MGHRA, YSYEKL. This CDR3 has 17 amino acids. The CDR3 loop is CASSQDREQFITDTQYF. CDR3 in DNA: TGCGCCAGCAGCCAAGATCGAGAACAGTTCATCACAGATACGCAGTATTTT.

This clone was observed once. V is TRBV7-2 and J is TRBJ2-7; a possible D gene is TRBD1 (6 bases). Germline lookup yields CDR1 SGHTA and CDR2 FQGNSA. V dropped 5 bases and J dropped 3 bases, with 11 bases sitting between them. CDR3 size: 13 residues. The CDR3 region is CASSRTDYYEQYF. The CDR3 DNA reads TGTGCCAGCAGCAGGACAGATTACTACGAGCAGTACTTC.

This chain's CDR3 is CASSDGQEVRSGELFF. The CDR3 bases are TGTGCCAGCAGCGACGGACAGGAGGTGCGATCCGGGGAGCTGTTTTTT. This chain links TRBV9 with TRBJ2-2; 7 positions agree with TRBD1. With 3 bases clipped from V and 6 bases from J, the junction kept 11 bases outside the gene matches. The CDR3 spans 16 residues. The germline V gene has CDR1 SGDLS and CDR2 YYNGEE.

This chain uses TRBV7-9 with TRBJ1-4; 7 nucleotides match TRBD1. Germline V lookup: CDR1 SEHNR, CDR2 FQNEAQ (reference sequence). Losses at the gene ends were 5 bases for V and 7 bases for J; bases not matched to a gene: 13. CDR3 size: 16 residues. CDR3 nucleotides: TGTGCCAGCAGCCCACCCGGGCAGGGGGATGTTGAAAAACTGTTTTTT. Translated: CASSPPGQGDVEKLFF.